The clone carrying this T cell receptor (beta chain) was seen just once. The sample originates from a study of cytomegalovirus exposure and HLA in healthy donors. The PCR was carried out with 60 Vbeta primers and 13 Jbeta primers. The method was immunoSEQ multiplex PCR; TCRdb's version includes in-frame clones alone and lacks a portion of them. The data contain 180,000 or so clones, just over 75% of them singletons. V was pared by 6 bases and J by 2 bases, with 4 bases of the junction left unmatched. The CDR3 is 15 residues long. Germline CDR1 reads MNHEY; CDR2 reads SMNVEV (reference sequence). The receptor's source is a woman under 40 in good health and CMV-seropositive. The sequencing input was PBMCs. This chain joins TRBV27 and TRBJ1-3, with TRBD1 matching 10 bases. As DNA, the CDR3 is TGTGCCAGCAGCGGGACAGGGGTCGCTGGAAACACCATATATTTT. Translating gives CASSGTGVAGNTIYF.